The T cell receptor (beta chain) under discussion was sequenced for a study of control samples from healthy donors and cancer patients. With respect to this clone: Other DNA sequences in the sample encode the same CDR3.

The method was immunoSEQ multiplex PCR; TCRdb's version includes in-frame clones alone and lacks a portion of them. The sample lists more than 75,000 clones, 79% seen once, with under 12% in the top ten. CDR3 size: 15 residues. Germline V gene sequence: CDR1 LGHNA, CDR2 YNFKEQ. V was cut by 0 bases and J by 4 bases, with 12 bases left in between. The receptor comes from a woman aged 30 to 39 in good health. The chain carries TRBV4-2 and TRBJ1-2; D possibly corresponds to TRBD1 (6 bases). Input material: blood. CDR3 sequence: CASSQEGGASYGYTF. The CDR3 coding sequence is TGTGCCAGCAGCCAAGAGGGGGGGGCTAGCTATGGCTACACCTTC.